The 22 T cell receptor beta chains reported below all come from one sample, sequenced in a study of T cells after yellow fever vaccination. One entry per CDR3 protein, called by TCRdb with MiXCR from the 5' RACE reads. The profile shows 250,000 to 300,000 distinct CDR3 sequences, 13% of them singletons. Sequences were derived from CD4+ T cells sorted from PBMCs, sampled 45 days after the yellow fever booster vaccination. These receptors were collected from a man younger than 40 who received the YFV17D yellow fever vaccine.

This clonotype was counted a few times. V is TRBV7-9 and J is TRBJ1-5; tentative D call: TRBD1 (6 bases). Germline values: CDR1 SEHNR, CDR2 FQNEAQ (reference sequence). CDR3 size: 15 residues. The V gene lost 5 bases and the J gene lost 4 bases, with 15 bases spanning the gap. The CDR3 nucleotides read TGTGCCAGCAGCCTCGACCGGGACATTAATCAGCCCCAGCATTTT. Its protein is CASSLDRDINQPQHF.

V gene TRBV20-1 combines with J gene TRBJ2-1; D might be TRBD2 (5 bases). Germline V CDR1 and CDR2: DFQATT, SNEGSKA (reference sequence). V lost 4 bases and J lost 8, with 18 bases in between. CDR3 length: 14 amino acids. The CDR3 nucleotides are TGCAGTGCTATAGTGGGGAGCTTATTCGATGAGCAGTTCTTC. It yields the protein CSAIVGSLFDEQFF.

This clonotype was recorded only once. The chain recombines TRBV12-3 or TRBV12-4 with TRBJ2-2, with 13 positions matching TRBD2. The CDR3 is made up of 19 amino acids. The CDR3 coding sequence is TGTACCTGCAGTTTAGCGAGGACTAGCGGGAGTGTTAACACCGGGGAGCTGTTTTTT. Translating gives CTCSLARTSGSVNTGELFF.

A few counts support this clonotype. The genes are TRBV12-3 or TRBV12-4 and TRBJ1-2, with TRBD1 as a possible D gene (6 bases). V gave up 7 bases and J gave up 7 bases, with 16 bases separating them. This CDR3 has 13 residues. CDR3 in amino acids: CASTPAGVGGYTF. DNA for the CDR3: TGTGCCAGCACCCCTGCAGGGGTTGGTGGCTACACCTTC.

The V gene is TRBV24-1, the J gene TRBJ2-3; the D is unclear. V lost 2 bases and J 6 bases, leaving 8 bases between the germline ends. The CDR3 is made up of 13 amino acids. Germline values: CDR1 KGHDR, CDR2 SFDVKD. CDR3 sequence (DNA): TGTGCCACCAGTGATTGGAAAGGGGATACGCAGTATTTT. This translates into CATSDWKGDTQYF.

This clonotype was detected many times. The rearrangement links TRBV5-1 to TRBJ2-1; 9 bases align to TRBD2. CDR1 and CDR2 from the germline V gene are SGHRS and YFSETQ. The CDR3 sequence is 15 residues long. V was clipped by 2 bases and J by 5 bases; unmatched bases: 5. CDR3 DNA sequence: TGCGCCAGCAGCTTAGAGCTAGCGGGAAACAATGAGCAGTTCTTC. It codes for CASSLELAGNNEQFF.

Written as DNA, the CDR3 is TGTGCCAGCAGCCAAGGTCTGAGCCAGCCCCAGCATTTT. It is translated as CASSQGLSQPQHF. The V call is TRBV14, the J call TRBJ1-5; D not resolved. Germline CDR1 is SGHDN and CDR2 is FVKESK. V shed 1 base and J shed 7 bases, with 8 bases lying between them. The CDR3 contains 13 residues.

In regard to this clonotype: The germline gene is not matched at one end of the junction; a read error may be the cause. The rearrangement uses TRBV18 and TRBJ1-3, with 8 bases that match TRBD1. The CDR3 is 12 residues long. In germline, CDR1 is KGHSH, CDR2 LQKENI. The DNA for the CDR3 is TGTGCCAGCTCACCGGGAGAACGGGACAGGAATTTT. Translated: CASSPGERDRNF.

This clonotype was counted a few times. This chain connects TRBV7-9 to TRBJ2-3; the D is unclear. V was shortened by 1 base and J by 6 bases, with 8 bases between the two germline ends. Germline V gene lookup returns CDR1 SEHNR and CDR2 FQNEAQ (reference sequence). The CDR3 length is 13 residues. CDR3 sequence (DNA): TGTGCCAGCAGCTTAGTATCATACGATACGCAGTATTTT. The encoded protein is CASSLVSYDTQYF.

This clonotype was detected a few times. This chain connects TRBV20-1 to TRBJ2-7; 10 bases match TRBD2. Germline V gives CDR1 DFQATT, CDR2 SNEGSKA (reference sequence). J gave up 3 bases and V 3 bases, and 2 bases lay outside the gene matches. CDR3 length equals 13 residues. The CDR3 region has the DNA TGCAGTGCTAGGTCTAGCGGGAGCTACGAGCAGTACTTC. It codes for CSARSSGSYEQYF.

This chain uses TRBV28 with TRBJ2-7; D unclear. Germline assignment: CDR1 MDHEN and CDR2 SYDVKM. The CDR3 is 11 amino acids. V shed 8 bases and J shed 2 bases, with 7 bases lying between them. CDR3 sequence (DNA): TGTGCCAGCGGATGGGCCTACGAGCAGTACTTC. Its translation: CASGWAYEQYF.

The chain joins TRBV5-6 to TRBJ1-6, with 9 bases fitting TRBD1. The germline gives CDR1 SGHDT, CDR2 YYEEEE. This CDR3 has 14 amino acids. Trimming cost V 4 bases and J 13 bases; bases outside gene matches: 9. CDR3 protein: CASSVGQGRLPLHF. The CDR3 bases are TGTGCCAGCAGCGTCGGACAGGGGAGGTTGCCCCTCCACTTT.

The DNA of the CDR3 is TGTGCCATCAGTGAGTCGAGGGGGGCGCGGGGCAATCAGCCCCAGCATTTT. Its translation is CAISESRGARGNQPQHF. This chain connects TRBV10-3 to TRBJ1-5; a possible D gene is TRBD1 (6 bases). From germline, CDR1 is ENHRY and CDR2 SYGVKD. Trimming cost V 0 bases and J 2 bases, with 14 bases left between them. This CDR3 contains 17 residues.

This clonotype showed up just a few times. The chain employs TRBV19 and TRBJ1-5; TRBD1 matches 9 bases. The CDR3 has 13 amino acids. The trim removed 8 bases at V and 6 bases at J, leaving 5 bases unmatched. Germline CDR1 LNHDA, CDR2 SQIVND (reference sequence). CDR3 loop: CASDRGGGQPQHF. The CDR3 nucleotides are TGTGCCAGTGACAGGGGGGGTGGTCAGCCCCAGCATTTT.

In its sample, this clonotype was seen a few times. The chain uses TRBV5-1 and TRBJ2-3; no reliable D call. V was pared by 2 bases and J by 3 bases, with 13 bases between. The germline V gene encodes CDR1 SGHRS and CDR2 YFSETQ. The CDR3 sequence is 15 residues long. The CDR3 DNA reads TGCGCCAGCAGCTTTTTAGGGCCCGATACAGATACGCAGTATTTT. This gives the protein CASSFLGPDTDTQYF.

This clonotype was detected many times. The chain carries TRBV20-1 and TRBJ1-5; D ambiguous. Germline V gives CDR1 DFQATT, CDR2 SNEGSKA (reference sequence). The CDR3 extends over 13 amino acids. V gave up 6 bases and J gave up 2 bases, with 11 bases separating them. CDR3 in amino acids: CSAWVEGNQPQHF. The CDR3 coding sequence is TGCAGTGCCTGGGTGGAGGGCAATCAGCCCCAGCATTTT.

This clonotype was observed many times. V is TRBV5-1 and J is TRBJ2-1; perhaps D is TRBD1 or TRBD2 (6 bases each). CDR1 and CDR2 from the germline V gene are SGHRS and YFSETQ. The CDR3 has 15 residues. V lost 0 bases, J lost 7 bases, and 14 bases lay in between. The CDR3 sequence is CASSLAGARGNEQFF. CDR3 DNA sequence: TGCGCCAGCAGCTTGGCGGGAGCGAGGGGGAATGAGCAGTTCTTC.

This clonotype was detected a few times. V usage is TRBV6-2 or TRBV6-3 and J usage is TRBJ2-2; 11 positions match TRBD2. The CDR3 sequence is 16 residues long. Germline values: CDR1 MNHEY, CDR2 SVGEGT. V was pared by 7 bases and J by 0 bases, with 4 bases of the junction left unmatched. The CDR3 DNA reads TGTGCCAGCACCTTGACTAGCGGGACGAACACCGGGGAGCTGTTTTTT. Its protein is CASTLTSGTNTGELFF.

This clonotype was seen only a few times. This chain connects TRBV14 to TRBJ2-1; unclear D gene. The CDR3 has 15 amino acids. Trimming stripped 3 bases from V and 6 bases from J, with 15 bases between. The V gene's germline CDR1 is SGHDN and CDR2 FVKESK. This chain's CDR3 is CASSHIGPSFNEQFF. Written as DNA, the CDR3 is TGTGCCAGCAGCCATATTGGACCTAGTTTCAATGAGCAGTTCTTC.

The CDR3 spells CASSLTAGAGANVLTF. The CDR3, as DNA: TGTGCCAGCAGCTTAACGGCGGGGGCTGGGGCCAACGTCCTGACTTTC. The chain recombines TRBV7-3 with TRBJ2-6; 7 bases match TRBD2. Trimming at V came to 0 bases and at J to 2 bases, leaving 1 base not matched to a gene. The CDR3 runs 16 residues. CDR1 is SGHTA and CDR2 is FQGTGA in the germline V gene.

This clonotype was detected a few times. The rearrangement links TRBV20-1 to TRBJ1-5; no reliable D call. The germline V gene has CDR1 DFQATT and CDR2 SNEGSKA (reference sequence). V shed 4 bases and J shed 2 bases, with 9 bases lying between them. The CDR3 has 13 amino acids. The CDR3 reads CSAKDTGNQPQHF. CDR3 in DNA: TGCAGTGCTAAAGACACGGGCAATCAGCCCCAGCATTTT.

V is TRBV4-3 and J is TRBJ2-6; TRBD1 matches at 10 bases. Germline assignment: CDR1 LGHNA and CDR2 YSLEER. The CDR3 totals 19 residues. V lost 2 bases, J lost 3 bases, and 10 bases stayed unmatched. Here the CDR3 reads CASSQSPGQGIGGANVLTF. In DNA form, the CDR3 reads TGCGCCAGCAGCCAAAGCCCGGGACAGGGGATCGGTGGGGCCAACGTCCTGACTTTC.